This T cell receptor beta chain originates from a study of shared clonotypes between healthy human individuals. The wider study: Serving as donors were a couple of women and three men, whose ages spanned 18 to 49.

Repertoires were generated with immunoSEQ multiplex PCR, while TCRdb's copy carries only in-frame clones and drops some. This table has under 600,000 clones, 95% to 98% appearing once. The naive CD8 subset, CD45RO-negative cells positively selected for CCR7, excluded terminally differentiated effector memory CD45RA+ cells. Concerning this clone: The antigen remains undetermined. The same CDR3 can be traced to other DNA sequences in this sample.

Overall study findings and caveats: Roughly 5% of naive CD4 clonotypes were common to a few donors. It was expected that sequencing depth would affect clonotype sharing among donors.

This clonotype was sampled from a man younger than 40 in good health. Sequencing used naive CD8+ T cells sorted from blood.

The CDR3 sequence is CASSLGTGITDTQYF. The CDR3, as DNA: TGTGCCAGCAGCCTCGGGACAGGGATAACGGATACGCAGTATTTT. This sequence joins TRBV28 and TRBJ2-3; the match to TRBD1 covers 9 bases. Germline V gene sequence: CDR1 MDHEN, CDR2 SYDVKM. This CDR3 has 15 amino acids. Losses at the gene ends were 6 bases for V and 6 bases for J; bases not matched to a gene: 10.